Listed here are 20 T cell receptor beta chains from one sample, sequenced in a study of cytotoxic CD8 clonotypes in ibrutinib-treated CLL. The table came from immunoSEQ multiplex PCR; TCRdb's copy has only in-frame clones and leaves some out. This table holds 270,000 or so clones, 76% found once. Material: PBMCs, obtained at disease progression, from a patient treated with ibrutinib. Receptors originate from a human donor with chronic lymphocytic leukemia.

The CDR3 loop is CASSYGGAGTGELFF. The CDR3, as DNA: TGTGCCAGCAGTTACGGAGGGGCGGGCACCGGGGAGCTGTTTTTT. The rearrangement links TRBV6-6 to TRBJ2-2; TRBD2 is a possible D gene (6 bases). Trimming took 2 bases from V and 4 from J, leaving 11 bases between them. The CDR3 runs to 15 residues. Germline CDR1 MNHNY, CDR2 SVGAGI (reference sequence).

This clone was observed a handful of times. The chain couples TRBV6-1 to TRBJ1-5; D may be TRBD1 (6 bases). V shed 10 bases and J shed 1 base, with 14 bases lying between them. The length of the CDR3 is 14 residues. Germline CDR1 is MNHNS and CDR2 is SASEGT. The CDR3 loop is CANTTGRSNQPQHF. The CDR3, as DNA: TGTGCCAACACGACAGGAAGGAGCAATCAGCCCCAGCATTTT.

The chain is built from TRBV6-1 and TRBJ1-1; 7 bases align to TRBD1. V lost 2 bases to trimming and J lost 1 base; unmatched junction nucleotides: 4. CDR1 MNHNS and CDR2 SASEGT come from the germline V gene. The CDR3 runs 15 residues. DNA for the CDR3: TGTGCCAGCAGTGAATGGACAGGAGGGAACACTGAAGCTTTCTTT. The encoded protein is CASSEWTGGNTEAFF.

The chain joins TRBV7-8 to TRBJ1-2, with D unresolved. Germline V gives CDR1 SGHVS, CDR2 FQNEAQ. The CDR3 totals 15 residues. Trimming stripped 5 bases from V and 6 bases from J, with 19 bases between. In DNA, the CDR3 is TGTGCCAGCAGCGTAGGAGGGTCGTTGGGAGATGGCTACACCTTC. Residues: CASSVGGSLGDGYTF.

The J gene is TRBJ2-3, the V gene TRBV28; D unclear. The CDR3 runs to 12 residues. The V gene lost 7 bases and the J gene lost 6 bases, with 11 bases spanning the gap. Germline values: CDR1 MDHEN, CDR2 SYDVKM. The CDR3, as DNA: TGTGCCAGCACTCGGATAATGGATACGCAGTATTTT. Translation gives CASTRIMDTQYF.

The chain couples TRBV21-1 to TRBJ2-7; the table's D call TRBD1 went unverified against the DNA. TRBV21-1 is classified as a pseudogene. This CDR3 has 16 amino acids. CDR3 bases: TGTGCCAGCAGCAAAGGGGGCCGGGACAGGGGTTACGAGCAGTACTTC. Its translation is CASSKGGRDRGYEQYF.

Points on this clone: Other nucleotide sequences in the sample specify the same CDR3. The V and J genes are TRBV18 and TRBJ1-4; TRBD1 might be the D (6 bases). This CDR3 contains 14 residues. Germline CDR1 reads KGHSH; CDR2 reads LQKENI. V lost 3 bases to trimming and J lost 4 bases, with 9 bases between them. DNA for the CDR3: TGTGCCAGCTCACCTAACAGGGTTAATGAAAAACTGTTTTTT. Its protein is CASSPNRVNEKLFF. The full variable domain, with the rest looked up from reference TRBV18 and TRBJ1-4, is NAGVMQNPRHLVRRRGQEARLRCSPMKGHSHVYWYRQLPEEGLKFMVYLQKENIIDESGMPKERFSAEFPKEGPSILRIQQVVRGDSAAYFCASSPNRVNEKLFFGSGTQLSVL.

This clone turned up a few times. V usage is TRBV6-1 and J usage is TRBJ1-5; D call uncertain. The germline CDR1 and CDR2 sequences are MNHNS and SASEGT. V was cut by 1 base and J by 2 bases, with 6 bases left in between. The CDR3 has 14 amino acids. The CDR3 coding sequence is TGTGCCAGCAGTGAAGTATTCGGCAATCAGCCCCAGCATTTT. Amino acid sequence: CASSEVFGNQPQHF.

The J gene is TRBJ2-7, the V gene TRBV4-1, with 9 bases identical to TRBD2. Trimming took 0 bases from V and 3 from J; bases not matched to a gene: 6. The CDR3 consists of 16 residues. Germline CDR1 reads MGHRA; CDR2 reads YSYEKL. CDR3 amino acids: CASSQEVTSGFYEQYF. CDR3 bases: TGCGCCAGCAGCCAAGAGGTAACTAGCGGGTTCTACGAGCAGTACTTC.

The chain uses TRBV5-1 and TRBJ2-1, with D uncertain. The CDR3 is made up of 12 amino acids. The germline CDR1 and CDR2 sequences are SGHRS and YFSETQ. V lost 0 bases to trimming and J lost 9 bases, with 7 bases between them. CDR3 DNA sequence: TGCGCCAGCAGCTTGGAACCGGGTGAGCAGTTCTTC. This gives the protein CASSLEPGEQFF.

The table lists this clone with a few counts. The V call is TRBV19, the J call TRBJ1-5, with D perhaps TRBD1 (6 bases). Germline V gene sequence: CDR1 LNHDA, CDR2 SQIVND (reference sequence). The CDR3 consists of 13 residues. Trimming took 10 bases from V and 3 from J, leaving 13 bases between them. The CDR3 region has the DNA TGTGCCACTTCAGGGGTTTACAATCAGCCCCAGCATTTT. It translates to CATSGVYNQPQHF.

The chain has TRBV6-1 and TRBJ1-6, with a tentative D call TRBD1 (6 bases). The CDR3 contains 17 residues. Germline lookup yields CDR1 MNHNS and CDR2 SASEGT. The V gene lost 4 bases and the J gene lost 4 bases, with 17 bases spanning the gap. The CDR3 bases are TGTGCCAGCAGTGTTATATCGGGGGGCGCGTATAATTCACCCCTCCACTTT. Its translation: CASSVISGGAYNSPLHF.

This clone turned up a few times. The V gene is TRBV7-8, the J gene TRBJ1-6, with 8 bases identical to TRBD1. V was pared by 1 base and J by 9 bases, with 8 bases of the junction left unmatched. Germline loops: CDR1 SGHVS, CDR2 FQNEAQ. The CDR3 consists of 16 residues. The CDR3 sequence is CASSLGPRDRSSPLHF. DNA of the CDR3: TGTGCCAGCAGCTTAGGACCCCGGGACAGGAGTTCACCCCTCCACTTT. Full variable domain (rest looked up from reference TRBV7-8 and TRBJ1-6): GAGVSQSPRYKVAKRGQDVALRCDPISGHVSLFWYQQALGQGPEFLTYFQNEAQLDKSGLPSDRFFAERPEGSVSTLKIQRTQQEDSAVYLCASSLGPRDRSSPLHFGNGTRLTVT.

This clone was seen a handful of times. The V and J genes are TRBV13 and TRBJ1-6; 8 nucleotides line up with TRBD1. The CDR3 is made up of 14 amino acids. The V segment lost 2 bases and the J segment 10 bases; nucleotides outside the gene matches: 4. Germline-derived CDR1 and CDR2 are PRHDT and FYEKMQ (reference sequence). The CDR3 region is CASSLRQGRSPLHF. The DNA of the CDR3 is TGTGCCAGCAGCTTACGACAGGGGCGATCACCCCTCCACTTT.

The DNA for the CDR3 is TGCGCCAGCAGCTTGGATGGGATCCTTTGGGGTGAAGCTTTCTTT. Translated: CASSLDGILWGEAFF. This chain connects TRBV5-1 to TRBJ1-1; D ambiguous. Germline loops: CDR1 SGHRS, CDR2 YFSETQ. V was shortened by 0 bases and J by 7 bases, with 16 bases between the two germline ends. CDR3 length: 15 residues.

This chain uses TRBV9 with TRBJ2-2, with 8 bases matching TRBD2. The CDR3 totals 15 residues. Germline values: CDR1 SGDLS, CDR2 YYNGEE. V shed 5 bases, J shed 0 bases, and the junction held 3 bases outside the gene matches. The CDR3 loop is CASSDGRANTGELFF. The CDR3 DNA reads TGTGCCAGCAGTGACGGGAGGGCGAACACCGGGGAGCTGTTTTTT.

This clone was seen only a few times. The V and J genes are TRBV19 and TRBJ2-1; TRBD2 matches at 11 bases. V lost 2 bases, J lost 10 bases, and 10 bases stayed unmatched. Per the germline V gene, CDR1 is LNHDA and CDR2 is SQIVND (reference sequence). The CDR3 extends over 16 amino acids. Written as DNA, the CDR3 is TGTGCCAGTAGTATACGAGGGCTAGCGGGAGGAAAGGAGCAGTTCTTC. Encoded protein: CASSIRGLAGGKEQFF.

This clone occurred a few times. This chain joins TRBV27 and TRBJ2-7; D unresolved. This CDR3 region has 13 residues. CDR1 MNHEY and CDR2 SMNVEV come from the germline V gene (reference sequence). V lost 5 bases to trimming and J lost 3 bases, with 11 bases between them. The CDR3 reads CASSPRWFYEQYF. CDR3 coding DNA: TGTGCCAGCAGTCCCCGGTGGTTCTACGAGCAGTACTTC.

The CDR3 is CASSVDGRANYGYTF. The CDR3 DNA follows: TGTGCCAGCAGCGTAGACGGCAGGGCCAACTATGGCTACACCTTC. The chain uses TRBV9 and TRBJ1-2, with D possibly being TRBD1 (5 bases). Germline V gives CDR1 SGDLS, CDR2 YYNGEE. This CDR3 region has 15 residues. V lost 0 bases and J 2 bases, leaving 11 bases between the germline ends.

This clone has a single count. This chain links TRBV5-1 with TRBJ2-5; D is ambiguous. Germline V gives CDR1 SGHRS, CDR2 YFSETQ. The CDR3 loop spans 15 amino acids. V lost 3 bases to trimming and J lost 0 bases, with 12 bases between them. The CDR3, as DNA: TGCGCCAGCAGCTACTACGACAACTACCAAGAGACCCAGTACTTC. Translated, it gives CASSYYDNYQETQYF.